This T cell receptor (beta chain) was recorded in a study of T cell clonotyping in hematopoietic cell transplantation. Measured with immunoSEQ multiplex PCR; TCRdb has only the in-frame clones, and not every one. The sample yields about 19,000 clones, approximately 80% seen once. The count of this clone is one. Germline assignment: CDR1 SNHLY and CDR2 FYNNEI. The CDR3 totals 13 residues. V was shortened by 3 bases and J by 9 bases, with 12 bases between the two germline ends. Time point indicated: recipient sample about 28 days before transplant, after cytoreduction. Here the sequenced sample was peripheral blood mononuclear cells, taken before stem cell transplant. The origin of this receptor is a man in his 60s with acute myeloid leukemia. Some clones in this sample may be carry-over from other donors' samples. The chain couples TRBV2 to TRBJ1-5; possibly TRBD1 for D (5 bases). This chain's CDR3 is CASSELVRGPQHF. The CDR3 bases are TGTGCCAGCAGTGAGCTAGTTAGGGGGCCCCAGCATTTT.